Below are 21 T cell receptor beta chains sequenced from a single sample in a study of neurological immune-mediated disorders. TCRdb called the 5' RACE reads again in MiXCR, with one record for every CDR3 protein. This table holds about 62,000 distinct CDR3 sequences, about 3.5% found once. The sequencing input was PBMCs. These receptors all come from a woman aged 45 to 65 with multiple sclerosis.

This clonotype was detected ten times or more. V gene TRBV5-1 combines with J gene TRBJ2-3; perhaps TRBD1 as D (5 bases). Germline CDR1 is SGHRS and CDR2 is YFSETQ. V was clipped by 1 base and J by 2 bases, with 14 bases between them. This CDR3 is built from 16 residues. CDR3 nucleotides: TGCGCCAGCAGCTTGAGGGGAAGCCCCTTCACAGATACGCAGTATTTT. It specifies CASSLRGSPFTDTQYF.

At least ten counts were recorded for this clonotype. The rearrangement uses TRBV9 and TRBJ2-5; D is unclear. The CDR3 consists of 13 residues. With 2 bases removed from V and 2 bases from J, the gap between germline ends came to 7 bases. Germline CDR1 and CDR2: SGDLS and YYNGEE. Here the CDR3 reads CASSVGPQETQYF. Written as DNA, the CDR3 is TGTGCCAGCAGCGTGGGTCCGCAAGAGACCCAGTACTTC.

V and J are TRBV5-1 and TRBJ2-5; no clear D gene. The germline V and J ends were trimmed by 2 bases and 2 bases, with 4 bases remaining between them. The length of the CDR3 is 12 residues. The germline CDR1 and CDR2 sequences are SGHRS and YFSETQ. The CDR3 DNA reads TGCGCCAGCAGCTTTGATCAAGAGACCCAGTACTTC. It codes for CASSFDQETQYF. Full variable domain (missing parts from reference TRBV5-1 and TRBJ2-5): KAGVTQTPRYLIKTRGQQVTLSCSPISGHRSVSWYQQTPGQGLQFLFEYFSETQRNKGNFPGRFSGRQFSNSRSEMNVSTLELGDSALYLCASSFDQETQYFGPGTRLLVL.

This clonotype was detected many times. Relative to the germline gene, one junction end is altered; a read error may explain this. The chain has TRBV4-3 and TRBJ1-5, with D hard to call. This CDR3 has 17 residues. Germline V gene data show CDR1 as LGHNA and CDR2 as YSLEER. Written as DNA, the CDR3 is TGCGCCAGCAGCCAAGAATGCGGGGAAAATAGCAATCAGCCCCAGAATTTT. This gives the protein CASSQECGENSNQPQNF.

This clonotype was observed at least ten times. This chain's CDR3 is CASSRDRQETQYF. DNA for the CDR3: TGTGCCAGCAGCCGCGACAGGCAAGAGACCCAGTACTTC. The gene calls are TRBV5-6 and TRBJ2-5; D perhaps matches TRBD1 (6 bases). The germline V and J ends were trimmed by 4 bases and 2 bases, with 9 bases remaining between them. Germline-derived CDR1 and CDR2 are SGHDT and YYEEEE. The CDR3 sequence is 13 residues long.

The chain recombines TRBV15 with TRBJ2-5, with D tentatively TRBD2 (5 bases). Germline V gene data show CDR1 as LNHNV and CDR2 as YYDKDF (reference sequence). V was pared by 2 bases and J by 3 bases, with 7 bases between. This CDR3 region has 13 residues. CDR3 in DNA: TGTGCCACCAGCAGATGGGGAGAAGAGACCCAGTACTTC. This codes for CATSRWGEETQYF.

Many counts were recorded for this clonotype. The rearrangement joins TRBV7-2 to TRBJ2-5; 9 bases fit TRBD2. The ends lost 4 bases at V and 2 bases at J; junction bases unmatched: 14. This CDR3 contains 18 residues. Germline-derived CDR1 and CDR2 are SGHTA and FQGNSA. The CDR3 loop reads CASSSPRGPSGIQETQYF. CDR3 nucleotides: TGTGCCAGCAGCTCCCCCCGGGGGCCTAGCGGGATTCAAGAGACCCAGTACTTC.

This clonotype was found many times. V is TRBV7-2 and J is TRBJ2-5, with 7 bases that match TRBD1. Per the germline V gene, CDR1 is SGHTA and CDR2 is FQGNSA. Trimming took 0 bases from V and 2 from J; bases not matched to a gene: 6. The CDR3 contains 16 residues. The CDR3 reads CASSLAWTGVQETQYF. The CDR3 region has the DNA TGTGCCAGCAGCTTAGCGTGGACAGGAGTACAAGAGACCCAGTACTTC.

This clonotype showed up many times. V and J are TRBV5-6 and TRBJ1-1; perhaps TRBD1 as D (5 bases). This CDR3 is 14 amino acids long. V lost 2 bases, J lost 4 bases, and 12 bases lay in between. CDR1 is SGHDT, CDR2 YYEEEE, per germline. CDR3 bases: TGTGCCAGCAGCTTACCGCAGGGCAGCACTGAAGCTTTCTTT. It specifies CASSLPQGSTEAFF.

This clonotype showed up many times. The gene calls are TRBV7-2 and TRBJ2-3, with 7 bases lining up with TRBD1. V shed 5 bases, J shed 0 bases, and the junction held 8 bases outside the gene matches. The CDR3 loop spans 16 amino acids. Per germline, CDR1 SGHTA and CDR2 FQGNSA. The CDR3 DNA follows: TGTGCCAGCAGCCCCCGGACAGGACCAAGCACAGATACGCAGTATTTT. Residues: CASSPRTGPSTDTQYF.

This clonotype was counted ten times or more. The rearrangement joins TRBV7-2 to TRBJ1-2, with D unresolved. The CDR3 has 13 amino acids. V was shortened by 1 base and J by 8 bases, with 11 bases between the two germline ends. Germline V gene lookup returns CDR1 SGHTA and CDR2 FQGNSA. This CDR3 is CASSLGGWEGYTF. Here the CDR3 DNA reads TGTGCCAGCAGCTTAGGGGGATGGGAGGGCTACACCTTC. Drawing the rest from reference TRBV7-2 and TRBJ1-2, the complete variable domain is GAGVSQSPSNKVTEKGKDVELRCDPISGHTALYWYRQSLGQGLEFLIYFQGNSAPDKSGLPSDRFSAERTGGSVSTLTIQRTQQEDSAVYLCASSLGGWEGYTFGSGTRLTVV.

This clonotype was picked up many times. This chain uses TRBV29-1 with TRBJ2-7, with 13 bases aligning to TRBD2. The V segment lost 5 bases and the J segment 6 bases; nucleotides outside the gene matches: 10. The length of the CDR3 is 15 residues. The germline gives CDR1 SQVTM, CDR2 ANQGSEA. The CDR3 region has the DNA TGCAGCGTTACCCAAACGGGACTAGCGGGAAGCGAGCAGTACTTC. Encoded protein: CSVTQTGLAGSEQYF.

Many counts were recorded for this clonotype. The chain links TRBV6-1 to TRBJ1-2; possibly TRBD1 for D (6 bases). There are 14 residues in the CDR3. Deletions cut 9 bases from V and 1 base from J, with 15 bases between. Germline loops: CDR1 MNHNS, CDR2 SASEGT. DNA for the CDR3: TGTGCCAGTACCGGACAGATCTTTAACTATGGCTACACCTTC. Residues: CASTGQIFNYGYTF.

This clonotype was counted many times. J is TRBJ2-3 and V is TRBV20-1; D might be TRBD1 (6 bases). Germline CDR1 and CDR2: DFQATT and SNEGSKA (reference sequence). The V and J ends lost 3 bases and 2 bases respectively, with 12 bases between them. CDR3 length equals 14 residues. The CDR3 DNA reads as TGCAGTGCTAGGAGGACAGTAACCACAGATACGCAGTATTTT. Translated: CSARRTVTTDTQYF.

This clonotype was observed at least ten times. This chain links TRBV20-1 with TRBJ2-2; possible D gene TRBD1, 5 bases. V was clipped by 0 bases and J by 4 bases, with 6 bases between them. Germline lookup yields CDR1 DFQATT and CDR2 SNEGSKA (reference sequence). CDR3 length equals 13 residues. CDR3 sequence (DNA): TGCAGTGCTAGAGAAACAGGCACCGGGGAGCTGTTTTTT. Protein product: CSARETGTGELFF.

This clonotype has more than one count but fewer than ten. V and J are TRBV19 and TRBJ2-7; 14 positions agree with TRBD2. V dropped 3 bases and J dropped 3; count of bases not matched to a gene: 10. The germline CDR1 and CDR2 sequences are LNHDA and SQIVND (reference sequence). This CDR3 spans 18 amino acids. CDR3 sequence reads: CASSISLSGTSGSYEQYF. The CDR3 region has the DNA TGTGCCAGTAGTATTAGTCTGAGTGGGACTAGCGGGAGCTACGAGCAGTACTTC.

This clonotype was counted at least ten times. The chain is built from TRBV6-5 and TRBJ1-2; D remains unclear. Trimming pared 5 bases from V and 6 bases from J, leaving 10 bases between. This CDR3 has 12 residues. CDR1 and CDR2 (germline): MNHEY, SVGAGI. CDR3 bases: TGTGCCAGCAGTGCCCGGACCCATGGCTACACCTTC. Translation gives CASSARTHGYTF.

This clonotype was observed many times. V gene TRBV29-1 combines with J gene TRBJ1-2; perhaps TRBD1 as D (6 bases). CDR1 is SQVTM and CDR2 is ANQGSEA in the germline V gene. The germline V and J ends were trimmed by 4 bases and 6 bases, with 12 bases remaining between them. This CDR3 spans 12 amino acids. The CDR3 nucleotides read TGCAGCGTTGGCCAGAGGGGGAATGGCTACACCTTC. It specifies CSVGQRGNGYTF. Complete variable domain (other parts from reference TRBV29-1 and TRBJ1-2): SAVISQKPSRDICQRGTSLTIQCQVDSQVTMMFWYRQQPGQSLTLIATANQGSEATYESGFVIDKFPISRPNLTFSTLTVSNMSPEDSSIYLCSVGQRGNGYTFGSGTRLTVV.

This clonotype has at least ten counts. The CDR3 DNA reads TGCGCCAGCAGCTTGGAAGCGGGCGGAGGCGCCGGGGAGCTGTTTTTT. It translates to CASSLEAGGGAGELFF. The V gene is TRBV5-1, the J gene TRBJ2-2; tentative D call: TRBD2 (6 bases). The germline V and J ends were trimmed by 0 bases and 6 bases, with 15 bases remaining between them. Per the germline V gene, CDR1 is SGHRS and CDR2 is YFSETQ. The CDR3 spans 16 residues.

This clonotype was detected ten times or more. The chain combines TRBV20-1 with TRBJ2-1, with TRBD2 matching over 11 bases. This CDR3 has 15 amino acids. The V gene's germline CDR1 is DFQATT and CDR2 SNEGSKA (reference sequence). V lost 4 bases, J lost 4 bases, and 6 bases stayed unmatched. The CDR3 region is CSATPGTSGYNEQFF. CDR3 DNA: TGCAGTGCTACCCCCGGGACTAGCGGTTACAATGAGCAGTTCTTC.

This clonotype was seen at least ten times. This chain uses TRBV12-3 or TRBV12-4 with TRBJ2-1; 10 positions match TRBD1. This CDR3 region has 15 residues. The junction had 7 bases not matched to a gene; V was cut back by 6 bases and J by 5 bases. CDR3 DNA: TGTGCCAGCAGCCCGGGACAGGGGACCGACAATGAGCAGTTCTTC. Translating gives CASSPGQGTDNEQFF.